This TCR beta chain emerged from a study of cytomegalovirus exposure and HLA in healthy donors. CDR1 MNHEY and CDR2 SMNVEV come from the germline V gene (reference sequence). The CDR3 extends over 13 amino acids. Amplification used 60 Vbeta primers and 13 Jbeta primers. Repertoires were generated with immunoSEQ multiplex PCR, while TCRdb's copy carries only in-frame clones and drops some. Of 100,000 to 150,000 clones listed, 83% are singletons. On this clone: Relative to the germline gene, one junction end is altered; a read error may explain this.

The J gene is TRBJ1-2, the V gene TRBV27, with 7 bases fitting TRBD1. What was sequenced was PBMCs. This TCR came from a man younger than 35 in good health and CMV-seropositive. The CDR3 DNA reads TGTGCCGGCAGTTTACAAGGGGGCGGAGGCTACACCTTC. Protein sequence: CAGSLQGGGGYTF.